What follows are 20 T cell receptor beta chains derived from one specimen sequenced in a study of blood T cell repertoires in COVID-19. Method: immunoSEQ multiplex PCR; TCRdb's copy keeps in-frame clones and lacks some. The sample records a few hundred thousand clones, about 90% being singletons. The sequenced sample consisted of peripheral blood. Receptor source: a woman aged 30 to 39 with COVID-19, enrolled during active disease.

The V and J genes are TRBV29-1 and TRBJ2-7; D is possibly TRBD1 (5 bases). Trimming cost V 1 base and J 1 base, with 11 bases left between them. Germline CDR1 SQVTM, CDR2 ANQGSEA. CDR3 length: 14 amino acids. The CDR3, as DNA: TGCAGCGTTGAAGTTGGCAGGGAATCCTACGAGCAGTACTTC. Its translation: CSVEVGRESYEQYF.

The rearrangement links TRBV6-6 to TRBJ2-7, with 9 bases fitting TRBD1. The CDR3 contains 14 residues. Germline V gives CDR1 MNHNY, CDR2 SVGAGI (reference sequence). V lost 4 bases, J lost 2 bases, and 3 bases stayed unmatched. The chain's CDR3 is CASSLGTGTYEQYF. The CDR3 DNA reads TGTGCCAGCAGTTTAGGGACAGGGACCTACGAGCAGTACTTC.

This rearrangement joins TRBV19 to TRBJ1-1; D gene unclear. V gave up 7 bases and J gave up 5 bases, with 17 bases separating them. Germline loops: CDR1 LNHDA, CDR2 SQIVND (reference sequence). The CDR3 runs 14 residues. In DNA form, the CDR3 reads TGTGCCAGTATGCGGGGTAGGGCCGAAACTGAAGCTTTCTTT. Amino acids: CASMRGRAETEAFF.

This clone has more than one count but fewer than ten. The CDR3 bases are TGTGCCAGCAAGTACGACCGCGGGACCCAGTACTTC. This sequence encodes CASKYDRGTQYF. The chain couples TRBV2 to TRBJ2-5; D gene unclear. CDR1 is SNHLY, CDR2 FYNNEI, per germline. V shed 7 bases and J shed 7 bases, with 13 bases lying between them. The CDR3 extends over 12 amino acids. Supplemented by reference TRBV2 and TRBJ2-5, the full variable domain reads EPEVTQTPSHQVTQMGQEVILRCVPISNHLYFYWYRQILGQKVEFLVSFYNNEISEKSEIFDDQFSVERPDGSNFTLKIRSTKLEDSAMYFCASKYDRGTQYFGPGTRLLVL.

This chain uses TRBV7-2 with TRBJ2-7; TRBD1 is a possible D gene (5 bases). The CDR3 is made up of 14 amino acids. Germline V gene data show CDR1 as SGHTA and CDR2 as FQGNSA. V lost 1 base, J lost 3 bases, and 10 bases lay in between. The CDR3 here is CASSLGGRRYEQYF. CDR3 DNA: TGTGCCAGCAGCTTAGGGGGCAGGCGCTACGAGCAGTACTTC.

The chain is built from TRBV4-3 and TRBJ1-2; D is ambiguous. Germline V lookup: CDR1 LGHNA, CDR2 YSLEER. The ends were cut back, 0 bases at V and 10 bases at J, with 12 bases in the middle. The CDR3 consists of 13 residues. The CDR3 nucleotides are TGCGCCAGCAGCCAAGACTTCTGGAGAGACTACACCTTC. Its protein is CASSQDFWRDYTF.

A note on this clone: Other nucleotide sequences in the sample specify the same CDR3. V gene TRBV24-1 combines with J gene TRBJ1-2; tentative D call: TRBD1 (6 bases). Trimming cost V 4 bases and J 2 bases, with 10 bases left between them. The germline V gene has CDR1 KGHDR and CDR2 SFDVKD. The CDR3 loop spans 14 amino acids. The DNA for the CDR3 is TGTGCCACCAGTGAACCGACAGGAAACTATGGCTACACCTTC. It encodes CATSEPTGNYGYTF.

The CDR3 protein is CASSLHRAGANVLTF. CDR3 DNA: TGTGCCAGCAGTTTACACAGGGCTGGGGCCAACGTCCTGACTTTC. The chain couples TRBV28 to TRBJ2-6; maybe TRBD1 (6 bases). The length of the CDR3 is 15 residues. Trimming took 2 bases from V and 2 from J, leaving 7 bases between them. Germline loops: CDR1 MDHEN, CDR2 SYDVKM.

The rearrangement links TRBV5-1 to TRBJ1-5; TRBD1 matches at 9 bases. The CDR3 covers 17 residues. Germline CDR1 is SGHRS and CDR2 is YFSETQ. After removal of 0 bases from V and 9 bases from J, the junction contained 13 bases not matched to a gene. DNA of the CDR3: TGCGCCAGCAGCTTGGGGCCCGGGACAGGGCCTGATCGGCCCCAGCATTTT. Protein product: CASSLGPGTGPDRPQHF.

V is TRBV7-2 and J is TRBJ2-7, with 7 bases lining up with TRBD1. V lost 4 bases and J lost 1; bases outside the gene matches: 4. The germline gives CDR1 SGHTA, CDR2 FQGNSA. This CDR3 contains 14 residues. The CDR3 DNA sequence: TGTGCCAGCAGCTCAGGGACAGATTCCTACGAGCAGTACTTC. It translates to CASSSGTDSYEQYF.

J is TRBJ2-7 and V is TRBV21-1; no check of the table's D call, TRBD2, against the DNA was made. TRBV21-1 is designated a pseudogene. The CDR3 has 16 residues. The CDR3 protein is CASSKVGSGVSYEQYF. The CDR3 DNA reads as TGTGCCAGCAGCAAAGTAGGTAGCGGGGTATCCTACGAGCAGTACTTC.

This clone has just a few counts. V is TRBV7-9 and J is TRBJ1-3, with a tentative D call TRBD1 (6 bases). V was cut by 1 base and J by 5 bases, with 9 bases left in between. The germline V gene encodes CDR1 SEHNR and CDR2 FQNEAQ (reference sequence). The CDR3 spans 14 residues. DNA of the CDR3: TGTGCCAGCAGCTTAGTCCAGGGGAGAAACACCATATATTTT. As protein: CASSLVQGRNTIYF.

V and J are TRBV5-1 and TRBJ2-1; TRBD2 matches at 11 bases. The CDR3 sequence is 19 residues long. Germline V gene sequence: CDR1 SGHRS, CDR2 YFSETQ. V dropped 3 bases and J dropped 6; count of bases not matched to a gene: 17. CDR3 protein: CASSSGRSLLAGEVNEQFF. As DNA, the CDR3 is TGCGCCAGCAGCTCTGGCCGTTCCCTACTAGCGGGAGAAGTCAATGAGCAGTTCTTC.

The chain combines TRBV7-8 with TRBJ2-7; tentative D call: TRBD2 (6 bases). V was pared by 3 bases and J by 2 bases, with 14 bases between. The V gene's germline CDR1 is SGHVS and CDR2 FQNEAQ. The CDR3 length is 15 residues. Here the CDR3 DNA reads TGTGCCAGCAGCTTCCCCCAGGGACTTACCTACGAGCAGTACTTC. Its translation: CASSFPQGLTYEQYF.

This sequence joins TRBV28 and TRBJ1-2, with D maybe TRBD1 (5 bases). Germline loops: CDR1 MDHEN, CDR2 SYDVKM. V lost 2 bases and J lost 0, with 10 bases in between. The CDR3 contains 15 residues. The DNA for the CDR3 is TGTGCCAGCAGTTTAAGGGGCAGGCCTAACTATGGCTACACCTTC. This translates into CASSLRGRPNYGYTF.

The chain couples TRBV30 to TRBJ2-7, with 9 bases aligning to TRBD1. Germline-derived CDR1 and CDR2 are GTSNPN and SVGIG (reference sequence). This CDR3 is built from 11 residues. The V segment lost 5 bases and the J segment 5 bases; nucleotides outside the gene matches: 1. CDR3 bases: TGTGCCTGGGGGACAGGGCACGAGCAGTACTTC. Its protein product is CAWGTGHEQYF.

In its sample, this clone was seen a few times. The chain has TRBV28 and TRBJ1-2, with D hard to call. CDR3 length: 13 amino acids. In germline, CDR1 is MDHEN, CDR2 SYDVKM. V was pared by 6 bases and J by 8 bases, with 16 bases between. The CDR3, as DNA: TGTGCCAGCAGGCCACCGGGAGTAGGAGGCTACACCTTC. Protein: CASRPPGVGGYTF.

The rearrangement uses TRBV11-1 and TRBJ1-6; tentative D call: TRBD1 (5 bases). Germline CDR1 SGHAT, CDR2 FQDESV (reference sequence). Trimming cost V 0 bases and J 9 bases, with 12 bases left between them. CDR3 length equals 15 residues. The CDR3 nucleotides read TGTGCCAGCAGCTTAGCCGACAGCTTCGCTTCACCCCTCCACTTT. Protein sequence: CASSLADSFASPLHF.

This sequence joins TRBV19 and TRBJ2-2, with TRBD1 identical over 7 bases. CDR3 length: 15 residues. CDR1 is LNHDA and CDR2 is SQIVND in the germline V gene (reference sequence). Trimming removed 2 bases from V and 4 bases from J; junction bases left unmatched: 4. The CDR3 loop reads CASSIKGAGTGELFF. DNA of the CDR3: TGTGCCAGTAGTATAAAGGGGGCAGGCACCGGGGAGCTGTTTTTT.

The chain has TRBV3-1 (or the pseudogene TRBV3-2) and TRBJ1-1, with 7 bases identical to TRBD1. Germline assignment: CDR1 LGHDT and CDR2 YNNKEL (reference sequence). The CDR3 has 14 amino acids. V was clipped by 4 bases and J by 5 bases; unmatched bases: 7. CDR3 nucleotide sequence: TGTGCCAGCAGCCTGTCGACAGGGAGGACTGAAGCTTTCTTT. Its protein product is CASSLSTGRTEAFF.